A single sample is the source of the 25 T cell receptor beta chains below, sequenced in a study of vaccination effects on CD4 cells after COVID-19. Their antigens remain unidentified. ViraFEST used viral peptide pools to expand antigen-specific CD4+ T cells before sequencing. Isolating CD4+ T cells followed more than eight days of culture. Two-dose vaccination with either BNT162b2 or mRNA-1273 was given to the participants. The repertoire was sequenced with immunoSEQ multiplex PCR; TCRdb's copy has only in-frame clones and lacks some. The top ten hold more than 1% of the sample, which has approximately 74,000 clones, 60% to 85% seen once. Specimen: CD4+ T cells from PBMCs cultured with HCoV-OC43 spike peptides, collected after COVID-19 vaccination. Subset given: HCoV-OC43 spike overlapping peptide pool stimulation. These TCRs come from a human donor who received a COVID-19 vaccine.

This chain uses TRBV11-1 with TRBJ2-5, with D possibly TRBD1 on 6 matching bases. The germline V and J ends were trimmed by 5 bases and 2 bases, with 9 bases remaining between them. Per the germline V gene, CDR1 is SGHAT and CDR2 is FQDESV (reference sequence). The CDR3 loop spans 13 amino acids. CDR3 nucleotide sequence: TGTGCCAGCAGCCGAGACAGGCAAGAGACCCAGTACTTC. Translating it yields CASSRDRQETQYF.

The V and J genes are TRBV7-8 and TRBJ1-5; D perhaps matches TRBD1 (6 bases). V lost 5 bases and J 2 bases, leaving 13 bases between the germline ends. The CDR3 loop spans 15 amino acids. Germline assignment: CDR1 SGHVS and CDR2 FQNEAQ. The CDR3, as DNA: TGTGCCAGCAGCGTTACATCAGGGGGCAATCAGCCCCAGCATTTT. Translated, it gives CASSVTSGGNQPQHF.

The chain couples TRBV6-5 to TRBJ1-1; D gene uncertain. Germline V gene data show CDR1 as MNHEY and CDR2 as SVGAGI. The CDR3 is made up of 13 amino acids. V was pared by 1 base and J by 8 bases, with 11 bases between. For the CDR3, the DNA is TGTGCCAGCAGTTACTTCCGACAAATGGAAGCTTTCTTT. Translated: CASSYFRQMEAFF.

This chain joins TRBV18 and TRBJ2-7; TRBD2 agrees at 7 bases. Germline assignment: CDR1 KGHSH and CDR2 LQKENI. Germline trimming cut 2 bases from V and 3 bases from J; bases unmatched to any gene: 4. This CDR3 is built from 14 residues. CDR3 loop: CASSPAGVIYEQYV. CDR3 nucleotide sequence: TGTGCCAGCTCACCAGCGGGGGTTATCTACGAGCAGTACGTC.

This chain links TRBV18 with TRBJ1-5; no definite D call. The CDR3 is made up of 15 amino acids. V lost 3 bases and J 2 bases, leaving 11 bases between the germline ends. CDR1 and CDR2 (germline): KGHSH, LQKENI. CDR3 nucleotides: TGTGCCAGCTCACCGATCGGGAACCGCAATCAGCCCCAGCATTTT. Protein product: CASSPIGNRNQPQHF.

The V call is TRBV24-1, the J call TRBJ2-1; 9 bases agree with TRBD2. The CDR3 consists of 14 residues. In germline, CDR1 is KGHDR, CDR2 SFDVKD. V lost 9 bases and J lost 2; bases outside the gene matches: 4. CDR3 DNA sequence: TGTGCCACCCGCGGGGGGGCCGCCTACAATGAGCAGTTCTTC. Translated: CATRGGAAYNEQFF.

The gene calls are TRBV24-1 and TRBJ2-3; D gene unclear. V was cut by 3 bases and J by 8 bases, with 8 bases left in between. CDR3 length equals 12 residues. Germline loops: CDR1 KGHDR, CDR2 SFDVKD. The CDR3 nucleotides are TGTGCCACCAGTGATCAATTTGGTACGCAGTATTTT. This sequence encodes CATSDQFGTQYF.

The chain carries TRBV7-2 and TRBJ2-5, with TRBD1 matching 9 bases. The CDR3 contains 16 residues. V trimming: 2 bases; J trimming: 3 bases; junction bases outside the gene matches: 7. CDR1 and CDR2 (germline): SGHTA, FQGNSA. CDR3 sequence: CASSLRYWDREETQYF. The CDR3 region has the DNA TGTGCCAGCAGCTTAAGGTACTGGGACAGGGAAGAGACCCAGTACTTC.

This clone has only one observation. The chain is built from TRBV11-2 and TRBJ2-2, with D possibly being TRBD2 (5 bases). This CDR3 comprises 16 residues. Germline V gene lookup returns CDR1 SGHAT and CDR2 FQNNGV. V lost 2 bases to trimming and J lost 5 bases, with 15 bases between them. CDR3 in amino acids: CASSLSAGVRTGELFF. Here the CDR3 DNA reads TGTGCCAGCAGCTTATCCGCCGGGGTGAGGACCGGGGAGCTGTTTTTT.

The chain recombines TRBV2 with TRBJ2-3; D is unresolved. Trimming stripped 5 bases from V and 4 bases from J, with 19 bases between. Germline V CDR1 and CDR2: SNHLY, FYNNEI. This CDR3 comprises 16 residues. The CDR3 bases are TGTGCCAGCAGTTTTACGACACCCCAGGTAGCAGATACGCAGTATTTT. This encodes CASSFTTPQVADTQYF. Full variable domain (remainder filled in from reference TRBV2 and TRBJ2-3): EPEVTQTPSHQVTQMGQEVILRCVPISNHLYFYWYRQILGQKVEFLVSFYNNEISEKSEIFDDQFSVERPDGSNFTLKIRSTKLEDSAMYFCASSFTTPQVADTQYFGPGTRLTVL.

J is TRBJ2-4 and V is TRBV5-1, with 10 bases identical to TRBD1. Germline CDR1 reads SGHRS; CDR2 reads YFSETQ. V trimming: 4 bases; J trimming: 6 bases; junction bases outside the gene matches: 7. The CDR3 length is 15 residues. CDR3 in amino acids: CASSAPGQGINIQYF. CDR3 sequence (DNA): TGCGCCAGCAGCGCCCCGGGACAGGGGATAAACATTCAGTACTTC.

The chain uses TRBV5-1 and TRBJ2-1; TRBD2 aligns across 9 bases. V gave up 2 bases and J gave up 5 bases; unmatched junction bases: 5. The CDR3 is 15 amino acids. Per germline, CDR1 SGHRS and CDR2 YFSETQ. The CDR3 loop is CASSFSGGGNNEQFF. In nucleotides, the CDR3 is TGCGCCAGCAGCTTTAGCGGGGGAGGCAACAATGAGCAGTTCTTC.

The gene calls are TRBV20-1 and TRBJ1-4; no reliable D call. Germline assignment: CDR1 DFQATT and CDR2 SNEGSKA (reference sequence). CDR3 length: 11 amino acids. Between the trimmed V and J ends, which lost 7 bases and 8 bases, there was a span of 11 bases. The CDR3 region is CSGPTGEKLFF. The CDR3 nucleotides are TGCAGTGGACCAACGGGGGAAAAACTGTTTTTT.

This clone was recorded once. The chain carries TRBV5-4 and TRBJ2-3, with D uncertain. The germline V gene encodes CDR1 SGHNT and CDR2 YYREEE (reference sequence). The V end lost 0 bases, the J end lost 5 bases, and 10 bases lay between the germline ends. The CDR3 is 14 residues long. This CDR3 reads CASSLGAGVDTQYF. DNA of the CDR3: TGTGCCAGCAGCTTGGGGGCAGGTGTAGATACGCAGTATTTT.

The V gene is TRBV5-1, the J gene TRBJ1-4; D call uncertain. V was trimmed by 0 bases and J by 0 bases, leaving 6 bases between them. This CDR3 spans 15 amino acids. Germline values: CDR1 SGHRS, CDR2 YFSETQ. The CDR3 sequence is CASSLGSPTNEKLFF. CDR3 nucleotide sequence: TGCGCCAGCAGCTTGGGGTCCCCAACTAATGAAAAACTGTTTTTT.

This clone was counted only a few times. The chain combines TRBV9 with TRBJ1-6; TRBD1 might be the D (6 bases). CDR1 is SGDLS, CDR2 YYNGEE, per germline. The CDR3 has 15 residues. V was clipped by 2 bases and J by 6 bases, with 12 bases between them. The CDR3 loop reads CASSVSGASNSPLHF. CDR3 sequence (DNA): TGTGCCAGCAGCGTTTCGGGGGCTTCTAATTCACCCCTCCACTTT.

V is TRBV19 and J is TRBJ1-6; D is unresolved. CDR1 is LNHDA, CDR2 SQIVND, per germline (reference sequence). V was shortened by 2 bases and J by 14 bases, with 16 bases between the two germline ends. This CDR3 is built from 14 residues. CDR3 residues: CASSIRQNPDALHF. CDR3 nucleotides: TGTGCCAGTAGTATACGGCAGAATCCTGACGCCCTCCACTTT.

This chain connects TRBV5-1 to TRBJ2-2; a weak D match, TRBD2 (6 bases). Trimming removed 3 bases at V and 7 bases at J, with 16 bases between. CDR3 length equals 15 residues. CDR1 is SGHRS and CDR2 is YFSETQ in the germline V gene. The CDR3 reads CASSSLEGPNGELFF. CDR3 nucleotide sequence: TGCGCCAGCAGCTCCCTGGAGGGACCGAACGGGGAGCTGTTTTTT.

This chain connects TRBV18 to TRBJ1-3; D is perhaps TRBD1 (5 bases). Trimming stripped 3 bases from V and 7 bases from J, with 10 bases between. This CDR3 is 13 amino acids long. CDR1 is KGHSH, CDR2 LQKENI, per germline. In nucleotides, the CDR3 is TGTGCCAGCTCACCCCAGGGACTTAACACCATATATTTT. It codes for CASSPQGLNTIYF.

This clone was detected a few times. The rearrangement links TRBV7-2 to TRBJ2-1; 10 positions agree with TRBD2. CDR1 is SGHTA and CDR2 is FQGNSA in the germline V gene. V gave up 5 bases and J gave up 4 bases; unmatched junction bases: 5. This CDR3 is built from 15 residues. CDR3 residues: CASSLPSGGYNEQFF. CDR3 DNA: TGTGCCAGCAGCCTGCCTAGCGGGGGATACAATGAGCAGTTCTTC.

The rearrangement uses TRBV29-1 and TRBJ2-5; D call uncertain. The CDR3 runs 10 residues. The germline V gene has CDR1 SQVTM and CDR2 ANQGSEA. Trimming removed 7 bases from V and 5 bases from J, with 8 bases in between. CDR3 protein: CSARTETQYF. CDR3 DNA: TGCAGCGCTCGGACGGAGACCCAGTACTTC.

This clone was seen a single time. The rearrangement joins TRBV20-1 to TRBJ1-5; TRBD1 agrees at 9 bases. Germline V lookup: CDR1 DFQATT, CDR2 SNEGSKA (reference sequence). V shed 6 bases, J shed 8 bases, and the junction held 14 bases outside the gene matches. The CDR3 loop spans 15 amino acids. The CDR3 spells CSASPGTGFGEPQHF. CDR3 coding DNA: TGCAGTGCGAGTCCCGGGACAGGGTTCGGGGAGCCCCAGCATTTT.

This rearrangement joins TRBV20-1 to TRBJ2-3; 8 nucleotides match TRBD2. CDR3 length: 11 residues. CDR1 is DFQATT and CDR2 is SNEGSKA in the germline V gene (reference sequence). The CDR3 sequence is CSGGGADTQYF. CDR3 DNA sequence: TGCAGCGGGGGGGGAGCAGATACGCAGTATTTT.

The chain carries TRBV30 and TRBJ1-2; D is possibly TRBD1 (5 bases). Germline CDR1 GTSNPN, CDR2 SVGIG (reference sequence). This CDR3 contains 13 residues. V dropped 3 bases and J dropped 8 bases, with 16 bases sitting between them. The CDR3 DNA follows: TGTGCCTGGAGACCCCACGGGGCGGGCGGCTACACCTTC. This sequence encodes CAWRPHGAGGYTF.

The V gene is TRBV6-5, the J gene TRBJ2-3; D is possibly TRBD1 or TRBD2 (5 bases each). Germline V lookup: CDR1 MNHEY, CDR2 SVGAGI. Trimming removed 5 bases at V and 4 bases at J, with 16 bases between. The length of the CDR3 is 15 residues. The chain's CDR3 is CASSLTTGGPDTQYF. The CDR3 bases are TGTGCCAGCAGTCTAACGACTGGGGGTCCAGATACGCAGTATTTT.